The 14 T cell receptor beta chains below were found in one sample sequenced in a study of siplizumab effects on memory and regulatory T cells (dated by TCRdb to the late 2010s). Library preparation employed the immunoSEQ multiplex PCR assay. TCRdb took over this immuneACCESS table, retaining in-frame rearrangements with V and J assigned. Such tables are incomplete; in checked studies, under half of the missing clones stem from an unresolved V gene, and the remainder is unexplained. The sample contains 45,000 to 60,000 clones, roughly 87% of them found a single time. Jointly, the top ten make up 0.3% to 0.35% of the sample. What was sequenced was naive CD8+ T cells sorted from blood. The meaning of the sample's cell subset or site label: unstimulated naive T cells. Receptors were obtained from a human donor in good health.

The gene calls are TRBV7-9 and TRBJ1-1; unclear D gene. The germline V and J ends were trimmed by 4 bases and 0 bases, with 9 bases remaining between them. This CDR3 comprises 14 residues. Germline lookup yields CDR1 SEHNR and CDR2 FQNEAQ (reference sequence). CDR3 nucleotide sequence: TGTGCCAGCAGCTCCCCTGCAGTGAACACTGAAGCTTTCTTT. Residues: CASSSPAVNTEAFF.

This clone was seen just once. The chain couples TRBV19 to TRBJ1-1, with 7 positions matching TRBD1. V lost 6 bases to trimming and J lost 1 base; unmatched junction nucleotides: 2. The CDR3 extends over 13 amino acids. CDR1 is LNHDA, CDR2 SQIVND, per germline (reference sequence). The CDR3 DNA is TGTGCCAGTAGACGACAGGGGAACACTGAAGCTTTCTTT. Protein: CASRRQGNTEAFF.

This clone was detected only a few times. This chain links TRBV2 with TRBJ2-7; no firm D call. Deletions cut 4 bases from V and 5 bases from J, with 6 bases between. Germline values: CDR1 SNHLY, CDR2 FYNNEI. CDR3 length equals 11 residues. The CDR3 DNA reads TGTGCCAGCAGTGGGGGAAACGAGCAGTACTTC. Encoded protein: CASSGGNEQYF. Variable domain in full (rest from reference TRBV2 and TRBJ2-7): EPEVTQTPSHQVTQMGQEVILRCVPISNHLYFYWYRQILGQKVEFLVSFYNNEISEKSEIFDDQFSVERPDGSNFTLKIRSTKLEDSAMYFCASSGGNEQYFGPGTRLTVT.

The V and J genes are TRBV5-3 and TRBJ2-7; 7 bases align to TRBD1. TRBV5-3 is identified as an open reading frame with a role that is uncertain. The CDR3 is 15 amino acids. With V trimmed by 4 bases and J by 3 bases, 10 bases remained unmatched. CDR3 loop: CARSRTGTVYYEQYF. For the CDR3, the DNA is TGTGCCAGAAGCCGAACCGGGACAGTTTACTACGAGCAGTACTTC.

CDR3 residues: CSVGTSGIDTQYF. The CDR3 DNA reads TGCAGCGTGGGGACTAGCGGGATTGATACGCAGTATTTT. The genes are TRBV29-1 and TRBJ2-3; 13 nucleotides line up with TRBD2. Trimming cost V 6 bases and J 6 bases; bases outside gene matches: 3. The germline gives CDR1 SQVTM, CDR2 ANQGSEA. This CDR3 is 13 amino acids long.

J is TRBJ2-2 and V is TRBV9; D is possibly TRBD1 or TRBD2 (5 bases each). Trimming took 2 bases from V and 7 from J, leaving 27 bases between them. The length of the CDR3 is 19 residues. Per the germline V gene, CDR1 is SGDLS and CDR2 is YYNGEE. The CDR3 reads CASSVNSVEGRWDGGELFF. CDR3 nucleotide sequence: TGTGCCAGCAGCGTTAACTCGGTGGAAGGGCGCTGGGACGGCGGGGAGCTGTTTTTT.

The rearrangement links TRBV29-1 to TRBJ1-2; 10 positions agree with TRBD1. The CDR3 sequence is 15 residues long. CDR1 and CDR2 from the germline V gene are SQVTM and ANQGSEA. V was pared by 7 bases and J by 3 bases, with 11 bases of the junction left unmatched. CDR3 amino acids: CSARDRGRWDYGYTF. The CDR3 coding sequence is TGCAGCGCCCGGGACAGGGGCCGGTGGGACTATGGCTACACCTTC. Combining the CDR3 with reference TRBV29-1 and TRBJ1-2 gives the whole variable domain SAVISQKPSRDICQRGTSLTIQCQVDSQVTMMFWYRQQPGQSLTLIATANQGSEATYESGFVIDKFPISRPNLTFSTLTVSNMSPEDSSIYLCSARDRGRWDYGYTFGSGTRLTVV.

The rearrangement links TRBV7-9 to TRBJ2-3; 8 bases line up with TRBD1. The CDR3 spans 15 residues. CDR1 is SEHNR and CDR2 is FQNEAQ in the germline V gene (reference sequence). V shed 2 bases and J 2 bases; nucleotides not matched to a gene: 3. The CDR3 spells CASSLRTGHTDTQYF. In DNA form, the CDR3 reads TGTGCCAGCAGCTTAAGGACAGGGCACACAGATACGCAGTATTTT.

The CDR3 DNA sequence: TGTGCCAGTAGTATAGAAGGAGGCTACCGCTTGACTGAAGCTTTCTTT. Amino acid sequence: CASSIEGGYRLTEAFF. The V and J genes are TRBV19 and TRBJ1-1, with D hard to call. Trimming took off 0 bases at V and 5 bases at J, with 16 bases between the two ends. This CDR3 is built from 16 residues. Looked up from germline, CDR1 is LNHDA and CDR2 is SQIVND (reference sequence).

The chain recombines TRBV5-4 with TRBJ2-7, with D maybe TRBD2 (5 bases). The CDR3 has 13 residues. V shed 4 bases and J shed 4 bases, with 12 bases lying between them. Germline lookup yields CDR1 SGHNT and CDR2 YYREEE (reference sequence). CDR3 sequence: CASSTLGSYEQYF. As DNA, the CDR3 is TGTGCCAGCAGCACCCTGGGGAGTTACGAGCAGTACTTC.

CDR3 protein: CASSSPLQGAANVLTF. CDR3 DNA: TGTGCCAGCAGCTCTCCTTTACAGGGGGCGGCCAACGTCCTGACTTTC. This chain links TRBV11-2 with TRBJ2-6; TRBD1 matches 9 bases. The CDR3 is 16 amino acids. Germline V gene data show CDR1 as SGHAT and CDR2 as FQNNGV. V was clipped by 4 bases and J by 6 bases; unmatched bases: 7.

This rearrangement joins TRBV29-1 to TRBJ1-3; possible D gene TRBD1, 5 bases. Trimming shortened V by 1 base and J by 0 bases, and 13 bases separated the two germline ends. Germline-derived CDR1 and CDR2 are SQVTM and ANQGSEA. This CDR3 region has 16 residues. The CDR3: CSVEGTGPRSGNTIYF. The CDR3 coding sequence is TGCAGCGTTGAAGGTACGGGACCTCGCTCTGGAAACACCATATATTTT.

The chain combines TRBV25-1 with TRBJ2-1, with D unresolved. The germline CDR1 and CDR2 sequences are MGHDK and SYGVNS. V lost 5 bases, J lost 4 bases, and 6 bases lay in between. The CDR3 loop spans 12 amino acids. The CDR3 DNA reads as TGTGCCAGCAGTTTAGTTTACAATGAGCAGTTCTTC. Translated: CASSLVYNEQFF.

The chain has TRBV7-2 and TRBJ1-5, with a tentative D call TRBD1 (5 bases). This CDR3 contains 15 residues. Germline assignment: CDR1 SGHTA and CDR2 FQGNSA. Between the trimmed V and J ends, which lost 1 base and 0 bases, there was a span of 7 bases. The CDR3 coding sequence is TGTGCCAGCAGCTTAGGGGGGGGTAGCAATCAGCCCCAGCATTTT. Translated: CASSLGGGSNQPQHF.